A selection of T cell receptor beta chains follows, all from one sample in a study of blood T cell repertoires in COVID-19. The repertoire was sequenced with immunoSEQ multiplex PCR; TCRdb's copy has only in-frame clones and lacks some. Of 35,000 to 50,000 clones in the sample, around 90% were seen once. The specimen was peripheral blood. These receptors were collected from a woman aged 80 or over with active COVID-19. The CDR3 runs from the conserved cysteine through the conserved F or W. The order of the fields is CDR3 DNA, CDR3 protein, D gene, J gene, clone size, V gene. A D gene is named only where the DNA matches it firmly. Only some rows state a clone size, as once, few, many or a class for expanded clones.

CDR3 DNA: TGTGCCAGCAGCCAAGCCCAGGGCTCCTACAATGAGCAGTTCTTC; CDR3 protein: CASSQAQGSYNEQFF; D gene: .; J gene: TRBJ2-1; clone size: .; V gene: TRBV4-2
CDR3 DNA: TGTGCCAGCAGTTCCATACCTCCCCCCGGCAACTATGGCCACACCTTC; CDR3 protein: CASSSIPPPGNYGHTF; D gene: .; J gene: TRBJ1-2; clone size: .; V gene: TRBV6-5
CDR3 DNA: TGTGCCAGCAGCCCCGGGACAGGGGGTCCCTATGGCTACACCTTC; CDR3 protein: CASSPGTGGPYGYTF; D gene: .; J gene: TRBJ1-2; clone size: once; V gene: TRBV12-1
CDR3 DNA: TGCGCCAGCAGCTTGAGGCTATCGGGACAGGGGAGGAACACTGAAGCTTTCTTT; CDR3 protein: CASSLRLSGQGRNTEAFF; D gene: TRBD1; J gene: TRBJ1-1; clone size: once; V gene: TRBV5-1
CDR3 DNA: TGTGCCAGCAGCCACCAACTCGGGACAGGGAACAATGAGCAGTTCTTC; CDR3 protein: CASSHQLGTGNNEQFF; D gene: TRBD1; J gene: TRBJ2-1; clone size: .; V gene: TRBV14
CDR3 DNA: TGTGCCAGCAGTGGTAGGCACGCGGGGAATTCACCCCTCCACTTT; CDR3 protein: CASSGRHAGNSPLHF; D gene: .; J gene: TRBJ1-6; clone size: .; V gene: TRBV2
CDR3 DNA: TGTGCCAGCAGCCAAGATATACTAGCGGTCTCCTACAATGAGCAGTTCTTC; CDR3 protein: CASSQDILAVSYNEQFF; D gene: TRBD2; J gene: TRBJ2-1; clone size: .; V gene: TRBV3-1/TRBV3-2
CDR3 DNA: TGTGCCAGCAGCTTAAGTGGAACAGGGAATCTTCGGCCCCAGCATTTT; CDR3 protein: CASSLSGTGNLRPQHF; D gene: .; J gene: TRBJ1-5; clone size: .; V gene: TRBV7-2
CDR3 DNA: TGTGCCAGCAGCGGTCCCTACAGGGATCAGACCCAGTACTTC; CDR3 protein: CASSGPYRDQTQYF; D gene: .; J gene: TRBJ2-5; clone size: .; V gene: TRBV9
CDR3 DNA: TGTGCCAGCAGCAGGGACTACGAGCAGTACTTC; CDR3 protein: CASSRDYEQYF; D gene: .; J gene: TRBJ2-7; clone size: .; V gene: TRBV2
CDR3 DNA: TGTGCCTGGAGTGGCACCCGGAGCCTCTATGGCTACACCTTC; CDR3 protein: CAWSGTRSLYGYTF; D gene: .; J gene: TRBJ1-2; clone size: .; V gene: TRBV30
CDR3 DNA: TGTGCCAGCAGTTTTAACCGCGGGGGGGGATACTATGGCTACACCTTC; CDR3 protein: CASSFNRGGGYYGYTF; D gene: .; J gene: TRBJ1-2; clone size: .; V gene: TRBV28
CDR3 DNA: TGTGCCAGCAGTTTCATTCTAGATGAGCAGTTCTTC; CDR3 protein: CASSFILDEQFF; D gene: .; J gene: TRBJ2-1; clone size: .; V gene: TRBV12-3/TRBV12-4
CDR3 DNA: TGTGCCAGCAGTGAGGAACAGGGTCGCAGTTATGGCTACACCTTC; CDR3 protein: CASSEEQGRSYGYTF; D gene: .; J gene: TRBJ1-2; clone size: .; V gene: TRBV6-1
CDR3 DNA: TGTGCCAGCAGTTCTAACGGTGGGGGCTCCGGCTACACCTTC; CDR3 protein: CASSSNGGGSGYTF; D gene: .; J gene: TRBJ1-2; clone size: .; V gene: TRBV28
CDR3 DNA: TGCGCCAGCAGCCAGGTCCAGCTGAGGGGGGGGTATTCACCCCTCCACTTT; CDR3 protein: CASSQVQLRGGYSPLHF; D gene: .; J gene: TRBJ1-6; clone size: .; V gene: TRBV4-3
CDR3 DNA: TGTGCCTGGAGTCTGGGGACAGGGGGTAGGAAACTGTTTTTT; CDR3 protein: CAWSLGTGGRKLFF; D gene: TRBD1; J gene: TRBJ1-4; clone size: .; V gene: TRBV30
CDR3 DNA: TGTGCCAGCAGCTTGGGACAGGGGGGGTATGGCTACACCTTC; CDR3 protein: CASSLGQGGYGYTF; D gene: TRBD1; J gene: TRBJ1-2; clone size: .; V gene: TRBV5-4
CDR3 DNA: TGTGCCAGCAGCTTAGAGGTGGGGACTGATGGCTACACCTTC; CDR3 protein: CASSLEVGTDGYTF; D gene: .; J gene: TRBJ1-2; clone size: .; V gene: TRBV7-9
CDR3 DNA: TGTGCCAGCAGTTTACCACCAGGGGCCCAGCATTTT; CDR3 protein: CASSLPPGAQHF; D gene: .; J gene: TRBJ1-5; clone size: once; V gene: TRBV27
CDR3 DNA: TGCAGCGTTGAAGACAGGGGAAAGGGTAACTATGGCTACACCTTC; CDR3 protein: CSVEDRGKGNYGYTF; D gene: .; J gene: TRBJ1-2; clone size: .; V gene: TRBV29-1
CDR3 DNA: TGTGCCAGCAGTACAGGGTTAATCGGGGAGCTGTTTTTT; CDR3 protein: CASSTGLIGELFF; D gene: .; J gene: TRBJ2-2; clone size: .; V gene: TRBV12-3/TRBV12-4
CDR3 DNA: TGTGCCACCAGCAGAGATAGACGGAGCAGCAATGAAAAACTGTTTTTT; CDR3 protein: CATSRDRRSSNEKLFF; D gene: .; J gene: TRBJ1-4; clone size: .; V gene: TRBV15
CDR3 DNA: TGTGCCAGCAGCTTGGAGCCAGGGGAAGAGACCCAGTACTTC; CDR3 protein: CASSLEPGEETQYF; D gene: .; J gene: TRBJ2-5; clone size: .; V gene: TRBV5-4
CDR3 DNA: TGTGCCAGTAGTCTTGATGGAAGGGGTAATGAAAAACTGTTTTTT; CDR3 protein: CASSLDGRGNEKLFF; D gene: .; J gene: TRBJ1-4; clone size: .; V gene: TRBV19
CDR3 DNA: TGTGCCAGCAGTTACCTCAGGGTTAGAGGTGAAAAACTGTTTTTT; CDR3 protein: CASSYLRVRGEKLFF; D gene: .; J gene: TRBJ1-4; clone size: .; V gene: TRBV6-2/TRBV6-3
CDR3 DNA: TGTGCCAGCGGCTCCGGGACAGCTAATTCACCCCTCCACTTT; CDR3 protein: CASGSGTANSPLHF; D gene: TRBD1; J gene: TRBJ1-6; clone size: .; V gene: TRBV6-5
CDR3 DNA: TGTGCCATCGGGAGCCCAGGTAATGAGCAGTTCTTC; CDR3 protein: CAIGSPGNEQFF; D gene: .; J gene: TRBJ2-1; clone size: few; V gene: TRBV10-3
CDR3 DNA: TGTGCCATCAGCCAGGCGACGGCAGCTAACTATGGCTACACCTTC; CDR3 protein: CAISQATAANYGYTF; D gene: .; J gene: TRBJ1-2; clone size: once; V gene: TRBV10-3
CDR3 DNA: TGCGCCAGCAGTGATCACCCACCACAGGGGAACACCGGGGAGCTGTTTTTT; CDR3 protein: CASSDHPPQGNTGELFF; D gene: .; J gene: TRBJ2-2; clone size: .; V gene: TRBV10-2
CDR3 DNA: TGTGCCAGCTACGACAGAGCCAAAAACATTCAGTACTTC; CDR3 protein: CASYDRAKNIQYF; D gene: .; J gene: TRBJ2-4; clone size: .; V gene: TRBV28
CDR3 DNA: TGTGCCAGCAGCTTGTCGGGACAGGGGGCGTTCAATGAGCAGTTCTTC; CDR3 protein: CASSLSGQGAFNEQFF; D gene: TRBD1; J gene: TRBJ2-1; clone size: .; V gene: TRBV5-6
CDR3 DNA: TGTGCCAGTAGTCCCTGGGACAGGGAATATCAGCCCCAGCATTTT; CDR3 protein: CASSPWDREYQPQHF; D gene: TRBD1; J gene: TRBJ1-5; clone size: few; V gene: TRBV19